This T cell receptor (beta chain) emerged from a study of shared clonotypes between healthy human individuals (TCRdb year 2020). Looking at the study overall: A couple of women and a few men aged 18 to 49 years were included in the cohort. To estimate repertoire size and how much clonotype sharing occurs between individuals, the study deeply sequenced the blood TCR repertoires of five healthy adults. To increase sequencing depth and limit assay-specific biases, different laboratories used diverse techniques to prepare libraries and sequence TCR repertoires. Each donor's leukapheresis produced roughly between about 0.9 and 9.5 billion PBMCs. For each donor, CD4 naive and CD4 memory were each run on three plates, CD8 naive on two plates, and CD8 memory on one plate.

For the CD8 naive samples, CD45RO-negative cells were positively selected for CCR7, yielding a CD45RA+CCR7+ population from which TemRA cells were excluded. Healthy HIV-negative adults with no recently reported acute infections or vaccinations were included as donors. Only Caucasian adults living in Nashville, Tennessee, USA were represented among the donors. Blood was obtained by leukapheresis, after which PBMCs were separated by Ficoll-Histopaque density gradient centrifugation and cryopreserved in liquid nitrogen vapor phase. Analytical flow cytometry was used to check the purity and quantity of every magnetically sorted T cell population. Each sorted fraction had its genomic DNA isolated and then quantified by UV absorbance on a Nanodrop 2000c. Using the deep immunoSEQ assay, TCR CDR3 regions were amplified from genomic DNA by multiplex PCR. Extracted genomic DNA from each cell subset was spread evenly across all wells of several immunoSEQ 96-well plates, with each plate serving as a replicate. For sorted subsets, about 0.2 ug genomic DNA, equal to about 30,000 T cell genomes, was loaded into each replicate PCR. Purified libraries were quantified with a Qubit 3.0 fluorometer, sized on a Bioanalyzer 2100, and re-quantified with the KAPA Library Quantification kit. A separate single-read 150-cycle Illumina NextSeq 550 flow cell was used to sequence each immunoSEQ 96-well plate. The original methods were these. Because the immunoSEQ output included only junctional sequences and no quality scores, the filtering could not be the same as the filtering used for full-length reads. Sequences were annotated with PyIR, a Python wrapper for IgBLAST v1.9, using IMGT germline references to assign V/J genes and CDR3. Reads with weak V/J assignments (E-value above 1e-6), missing CDR3, stop codons, out-of-frame junctions, or ambiguous translated residues were removed. V3J clonotypes were defined by identical inferred V gene, J gene, and CDR3 amino acid sequence. Percentage overlap between repertoires was calculated by dividing the number of shared unique clonotypes by the size of the smaller repertoire. Repertoire richness was assessed with RTK rarefaction, the Chao1 estimator, and Recon v2.1 estimates of unobserved clonotypes. For all TCRbeta clonotypes obtained by the gDNA method from a handful of donors, generation probabilities were computed with OLGA. TCRdb provides this immuneACCESS table in a form limited to in-frame rearrangements. Some clones are lacking; in checked studies, under half of them reflect an unresolved V gene, and why the rest are absent is not known. Clone size and V and J calls were adopted from that table, with D and trimming inferred from the DNA. The sample table records 2 million or so clones; about 95% of these occur just once. The top ten clones comprise approximately 1.2% of the sample.

As regards this clone: This clone's antigen is unknown. The input lacks base qualities; no much larger clone sits a single base away.

Points the paper makes about the study in general: Because the study included only a small number of donors, the genetic and exposure-history diversity represented was limited. Compared with non-shared clonotypes, clonotypes shared by all four sorted-subset donors had higher generation probabilities. Rarefaction of sorted-subset datasets indicated incomplete sequencing despite the large sequencing depth. Larger estimated clonotype richness was generally found for naive subsets than for memory subsets. When a handful of donors were compared, the shared fraction of clonotypes was about 5% for naive CD4, roughly 3.4% for naive CD8, 2% to 2.5% for memory CD4, and 0.4% for memory CD8. Sampling was restricted to blood, and TCR repertoires in tissues likely differ from the TCR repertoires found in blood. Based on pairwise subsampling, the degree of clonotype sharing among donors was expected to be affected by sequencing depth.

V is shortened by 2 bases, J by 0 bases, and the region joining them spans 14 bases. The CDR3 runs 17 residues from the cysteine to the phenylalanine. The CDR3 DNA has 51 bases and is translated from base 1. CDR1 and CDR2 are read off the germline V gene as KGHSH and LQKENI. The sequence was collected from a man aged 18-30 years in good health. Sequenced sample: naive CD8+ T cells sorted from blood. Reading the label with the study, this specimen's cell subset or site is: CD45RA+CCR7+. The rearranged segments are TRBV18 and TRBJ2-4; the D assignment is uncertain and may be TRBD1 or TRBD2, with 5 bases supporting each. The CDR3 region reads CASSPNPRGLAKNIQYF. At the DNA level, the sequence is TGTGCCAGCTCACCAAATCCCCGGGGCCTAGCCAAAAACATTCAGTACTTC.